These 7 T cell receptor beta chains share one sample of origin, sequenced in a study of blood T cell repertoires in COVID-19. Assay: immunoSEQ multiplex PCR; the TCRdb copy retains only in-frame clones and omits some. The sample carries 400,000 to 450,000 clones, around 90% recorded once. Specimen: peripheral blood. These receptors were taken from a man aged 18 to 30 with COVID-19, enrolled during active disease.

To note about this clone: This sample includes further DNA sequences coding for the same CDR3. The V and J genes are TRBV5-6 and TRBJ2-7, with D uncertain. Trimming left V 0 bases short and J 3 bases short, with 4 bases between. The CDR3 is 12 residues long. Germline assignment: CDR1 SGHDT and CDR2 YYEEEE. CDR3 coding DNA: TGTGCCAGCAGCTTGGACAACTACGAGCAGTACTTC. The encoded protein is CASSLDNYEQYF. The full variable domain, completed using reference TRBV5-6 and TRBJ2-7, is DAGVTQSPTHLIKTRGQQVTLRCSPKSGHDTVSWYQQALGQGPQFIFQYYEEEERQRGNFPDRFSGHQFPNYSSELNVNALLLGDSALYLCASSLDNYEQYFGPGTRLTVT.

This clone was seen a few times. The J gene is TRBJ2-1, the V gene TRBV7-9; maybe TRBD1 (5 bases). Trimming cost V 7 bases and J 2 bases, with 9 bases left between them. Per the germline V gene, CDR1 is SEHNR and CDR2 is FQNEAQ (reference sequence). The CDR3 is 13 residues long. The CDR3 reads CASKRTPYNEQFF. The CDR3 nucleotides are TGTGCCAGCAAAAGGACACCCTACAATGAGCAGTTCTTC.

This rearrangement joins TRBV11-2 to TRBJ1-1, with D possibly TRBD1 on 6 matching bases. CDR1 and CDR2 (germline): SGHAT, FQNNGV. V lost 1 base to trimming and J lost 4 bases, with 10 bases between them. The CDR3 length is 14 residues. CDR3 DNA sequence: TGTGCCAGCAGCTTAGTGGGGGGGCCCACTGAAGCTTTCTTT. As protein: CASSLVGGPTEAFF.

V is TRBV25-1 and J is TRBJ1-5, with D perhaps matching TRBD1 (5 bases). This CDR3 has 14 amino acids. The germline gives CDR1 MGHDK, CDR2 SYGVNS. Between the trimmed V and J ends, which lost 3 bases and 7 bases, there was a span of 13 bases. As DNA, the CDR3 is TGTGCCAGCAGTGACGGGGGAGGGGACCAGCCCCAGCATTTT. This sequence encodes CASSDGGGDQPQHF.

The V and J genes are TRBV20-1 and TRBJ1-5; perhaps TRBD1 as D (5 bases). Trimming took 3 bases from V and 0 from J, leaving 18 bases between them. CDR3 length: 17 residues. The germline gives CDR1 DFQATT, CDR2 SNEGSKA (reference sequence). CDR3 sequence reads: CSASREGIMPSNQPQHF. In DNA, the CDR3 is TGCAGTGCTAGTAGGGAGGGGATTATGCCTAGCAATCAGCCCCAGCATTTT.

The table lists this clone with a count of one. CDR3 protein: CASSIAVAGASYNEQFF. The CDR3 DNA follows: TGTGCCAGTAGTATTGCGGTCGCGGGAGCATCTTACAATGAGCAGTTCTTC. This rearrangement joins TRBV19 to TRBJ2-1; 7 bases are shared with TRBD2. Germline V gene data show CDR1 as LNHDA and CDR2 as SQIVND (reference sequence). The V gene end was trimmed by 3 bases and the J gene end by 4 bases; junction bases not matched to a gene: 12. The CDR3 consists of 17 residues. The full variable domain, in which reference TRBV19 and TRBJ2-1 provide the parts outside the CDR3, is DGGITQSPKYLFRKEGQNVTLSCEQNLNHDAMYWYRQDPGQGLRLIYYSQIVNDFQKGDIAEGYSVSREKKESFPLTVTSAQKNPTAFYLCASSIAVAGASYNEQFFGPGTRLTVL.

Only one count was recorded for this clone. This chain links TRBV2 with TRBJ1-5; a weak D match, TRBD1 (5 bases). Trimming pared 5 bases from V and 0 bases from J, leaving 17 bases between. The CDR3 is 17 residues long. Germline-derived CDR1 and CDR2 are SNHLY and FYNNEI. CDR3 protein: CASSRDSWTNSNQPQHF. CDR3 nucleotides: TGTGCCAGCAGTCGGGACTCCTGGACTAATAGCAATCAGCCCCAGCATTTT.